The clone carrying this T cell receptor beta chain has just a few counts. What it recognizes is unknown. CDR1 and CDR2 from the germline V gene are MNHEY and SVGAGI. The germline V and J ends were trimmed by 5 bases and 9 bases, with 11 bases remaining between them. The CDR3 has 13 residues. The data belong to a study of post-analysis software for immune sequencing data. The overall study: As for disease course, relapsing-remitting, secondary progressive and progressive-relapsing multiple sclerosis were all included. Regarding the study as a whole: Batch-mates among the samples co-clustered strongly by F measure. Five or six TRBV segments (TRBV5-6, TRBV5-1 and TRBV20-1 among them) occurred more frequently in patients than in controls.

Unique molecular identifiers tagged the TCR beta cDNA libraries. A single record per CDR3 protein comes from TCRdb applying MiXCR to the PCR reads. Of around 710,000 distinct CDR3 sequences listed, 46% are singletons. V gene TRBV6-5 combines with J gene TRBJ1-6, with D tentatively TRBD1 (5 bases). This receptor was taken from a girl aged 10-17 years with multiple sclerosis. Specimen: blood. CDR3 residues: CASSRGVGSPLHF. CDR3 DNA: TGTGCCAGCAGTAGAGGGGTAGGTTCACCCCTCCACTTT.